These T cell receptor beta chains were read from a single sample in a study of blood T cell repertoires in COVID-19. Only in-frame clones appear in the TCRdb table, and some are missing; sequencing was by immunoSEQ multiplex PCR. The data show under 60,000 clones, about nine tenths seen once. The sample consisted of peripheral blood. Receptors originate from a woman of 80 years or more with acute or convalescent COVID-19. The CDR3 runs from the conserved cysteine through the conserved F or W. D genes are given only for firm matches. Part of the rows lack a size; the others show once, few, many or a class for expanded clones.

cdr3_aa cdr3_nt v_call clone_size d_call j_call
CASSYGTAQETQYF TGTGCCAGCAGTTACGGGACAGCCCAAGAGACCCAGTACTTC TRBV6-5 NA TRBD1 TRBJ2-5
CASSAHGRQPYGYTF TGTGCCAGCAGTGCGCACGGCCGACAGCCCTATGGCTACACCTTC TRBV2 NA NA TRBJ1-2
CASSLGRQDTYGYTF TGTGCCAGCAGCTTAGGCCGACAGGATACCTATGGCTACACCTTC TRBV7-2 NA NA TRBJ1-2
CASSPGLAGSETQYF TGTGCCAGCAGCCCTGGACTAGCGGGGTCTGAGACCCAGTACTTC TRBV6-6 NA TRBD2 TRBJ2-5
CASSQDVAGGRNEQFF TGTGCCAGCAGCCAAGATGTGGCGGGGGGGCGTAATGAGCAGTTCTTC TRBV14 NA TRBD2 TRBJ2-1
CASSERAGNNSPLHF TGTGCCAGCAGTGAAAGGGCAGGGAATAATTCACCCCTCCACTTT TRBV6-1 NA NA TRBJ1-6
CASSLARDRDNYGYTF TGTGCCAGCAGCTTGGCCCGGGACAGAGATAACTATGGCTACACCTTC TRBV5-5 NA TRBD1 TRBJ1-2
CASSPAGTGVNQPQHF TGTGCCAGCTCACCGGCCGGGACAGGAGTAAATCAGCCCCAGCATTTT TRBV18 NA TRBD1 TRBJ1-5
CASSEGTGANTEAFF TGCGCCAGCAGTGAGGGGACAGGGGCGAACACTGAAGCTTTCTTT TRBV10-1 many TRBD1 TRBJ1-1
CASSEFGQGTLVYGYTF TGTGCCAGCAGTGAATTCGGACAGGGTACTCTTGTCTATGGCTACACCTTC TRBV2 NA TRBD1 TRBJ1-2
CASKGNSNQPQHF TGTGCCAGTAAGGGGAATAGCAATCAGCCCCAGCATTTT TRBV6-5 NA NA TRBJ1-5
CATNSLAGASETQYF TGTGCCACCAATTCCCTAGCGGGGGCCTCAGAGACCCAGTACTTC TRBV6-5 NA TRBD2 TRBJ2-5
CAISDGDGNTIYF TGTGCCATCAGTGACGGGGATGGAAACACCATATATTTT TRBV10-3 NA NA TRBJ1-3
CASSLHGANTEAFF TGTGCCAGCAGCTTACATGGGGCCAACACTGAAGCTTTCTTT TRBV7-9 NA NA TRBJ1-1
CASSTDIRPPLHF TGTGCCAGCAGTACGGACATCCGGCCACCCCTCCACTTT TRBV6-5 NA NA TRBJ1-6
CASKEGAVGANVLTF TGTGCCAGTAAAGAGGGGGCGGTCGGGGCCAACGTCCTGACTTTC TRBV19 NA TRBD1 TRBJ2-6
CASSVKMTGSGYTF TGTGCCAGCAGCGTAAAGATGACAGGTAGCGGCTACACCTTC TRBV7-2 NA NA TRBJ1-2
CATRDSLGTDTQYF TGTGCCACCAGGGACTCCCTGGGGACAGATACGCAGTATTTT TRBV24-1 once NA TRBJ2-3
CASSTIQGAGNTIYF TGTGCCAGCAGTACAATACAAGGGGCTGGAAACACCATATATTTT TRBV6-5 once NA TRBJ1-3
CSVERGYNEQFF TGCAGCGTTGAAAGGGGATACAATGAGCAGTTCTTC TRBV29-1 NA NA TRBJ2-1
CASSLPSGEQFF TGTGCCAGCAGCCTCCCTAGCGGCGAGCAGTTCTTC TRBV3-1/TRBV3-2 NA TRBD2 TRBJ2-1
CASSSDRVEGYTF TGCGCCAGCAGCTCCGACAGGGTGGAGGGCTACACCTTC TRBV5-1 NA TRBD1 TRBJ1-2